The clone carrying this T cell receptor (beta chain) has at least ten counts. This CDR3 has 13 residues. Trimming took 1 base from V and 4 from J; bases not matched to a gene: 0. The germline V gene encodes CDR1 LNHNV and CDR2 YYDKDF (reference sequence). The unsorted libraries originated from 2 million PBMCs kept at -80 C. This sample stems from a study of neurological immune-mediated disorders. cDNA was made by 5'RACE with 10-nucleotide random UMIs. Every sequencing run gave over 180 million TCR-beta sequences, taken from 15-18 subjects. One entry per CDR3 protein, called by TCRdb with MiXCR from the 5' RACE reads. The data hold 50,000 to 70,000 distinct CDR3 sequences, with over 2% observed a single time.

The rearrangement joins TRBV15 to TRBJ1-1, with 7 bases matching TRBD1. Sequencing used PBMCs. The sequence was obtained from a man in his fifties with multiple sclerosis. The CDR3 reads CATSRGTGTEAFF. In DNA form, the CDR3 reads TGTGCCACCAGCAGAGGGACAGGCACTGAAGCTTTCTTT.